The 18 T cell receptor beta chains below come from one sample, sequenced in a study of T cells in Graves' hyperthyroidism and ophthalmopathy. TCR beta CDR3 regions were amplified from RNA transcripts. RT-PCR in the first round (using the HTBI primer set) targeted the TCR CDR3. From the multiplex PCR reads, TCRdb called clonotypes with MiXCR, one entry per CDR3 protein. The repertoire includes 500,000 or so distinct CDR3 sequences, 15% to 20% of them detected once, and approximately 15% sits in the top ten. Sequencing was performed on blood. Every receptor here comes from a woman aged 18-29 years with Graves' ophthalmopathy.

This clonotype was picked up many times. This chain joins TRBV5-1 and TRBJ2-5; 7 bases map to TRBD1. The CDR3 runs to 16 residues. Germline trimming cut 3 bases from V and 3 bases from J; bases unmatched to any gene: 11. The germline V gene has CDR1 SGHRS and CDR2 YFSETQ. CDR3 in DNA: TGCGCCAGCAGCTCACAGGGGTGGATGGGAGAAGAGACCCAGTACTTC. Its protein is CASSSQGWMGEETQYF.

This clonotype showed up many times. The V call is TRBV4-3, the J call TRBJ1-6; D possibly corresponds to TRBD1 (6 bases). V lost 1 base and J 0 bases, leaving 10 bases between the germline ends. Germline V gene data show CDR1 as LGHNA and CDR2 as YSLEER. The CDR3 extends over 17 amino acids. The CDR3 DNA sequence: TGCGCCAGCAGCCAAGTCTTGGACAGCTCCTATAATTCACCCCTCCACTTT. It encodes CASSQVLDSSYNSPLHF.

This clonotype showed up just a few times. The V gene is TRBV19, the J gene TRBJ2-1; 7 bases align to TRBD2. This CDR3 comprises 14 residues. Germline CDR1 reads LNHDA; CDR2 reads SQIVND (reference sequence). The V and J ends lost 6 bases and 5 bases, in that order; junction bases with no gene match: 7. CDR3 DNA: TGTGCCAGTAGATTCAGCCGGGAGGACAATGAGCAGTTCTTC. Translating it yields CASRFSREDNEQFF.

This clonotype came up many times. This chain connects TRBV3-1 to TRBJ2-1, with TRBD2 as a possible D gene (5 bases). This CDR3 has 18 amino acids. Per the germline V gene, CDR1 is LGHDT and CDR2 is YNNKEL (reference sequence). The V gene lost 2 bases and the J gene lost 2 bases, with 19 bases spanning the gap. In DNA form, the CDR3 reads TGTGCCAGCAGCCAATCTCAAGTGGGAGACGGGACCTACAATGAGCAGTTCTTC. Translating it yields CASSQSQVGDGTYNEQFF.

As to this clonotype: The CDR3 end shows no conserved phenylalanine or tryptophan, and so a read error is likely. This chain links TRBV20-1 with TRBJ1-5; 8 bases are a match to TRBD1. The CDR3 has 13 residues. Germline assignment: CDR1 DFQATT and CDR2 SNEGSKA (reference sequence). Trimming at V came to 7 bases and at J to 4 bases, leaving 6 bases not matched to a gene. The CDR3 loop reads CSVTTGVNQPQHL. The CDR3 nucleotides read TGCAGTGTTACGACAGGGGTTAATCAGCCCCAGCATCTT.

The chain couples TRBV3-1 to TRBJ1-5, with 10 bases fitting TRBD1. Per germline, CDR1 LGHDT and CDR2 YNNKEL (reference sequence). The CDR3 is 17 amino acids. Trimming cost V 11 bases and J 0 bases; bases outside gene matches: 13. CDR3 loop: CAVLRDRGQYSNQPQHF. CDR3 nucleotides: TGTGCCGTCCTCCGGGACAGGGGCCAATATAGCAATCAGCCCCAGCATTTT.

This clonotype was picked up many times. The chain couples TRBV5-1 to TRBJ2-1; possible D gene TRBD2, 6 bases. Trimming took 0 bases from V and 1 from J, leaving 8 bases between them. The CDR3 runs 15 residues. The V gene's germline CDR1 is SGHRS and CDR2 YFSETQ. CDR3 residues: CASSLGLESYNEQFF. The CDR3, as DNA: TGCGCCAGCAGCTTGGGACTAGAATCCTACAATGAGCAGTTCTTC. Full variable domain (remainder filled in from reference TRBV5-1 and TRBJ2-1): KAGVTQTPRYLIKTRGQQVTLSCSPISGHRSVSWYQQTPGQGLQFLFEYFSETQRNKGNFPGRFSGRQFSNSRSEMNVSTLELGDSALYLCASSLGLESYNEQFFGPGTRLTVL.

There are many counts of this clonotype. Written as DNA, the CDR3 is TGTGCCAGCAGTGGCCGGGTCCAGCAGGAGACCCAGTACTTC. It specifies CASSGRVQQETQYF. V gene TRBV6-1 combines with J gene TRBJ2-5; D remains unclear. The V end lost 4 bases, the J end lost 5 bases, and 14 bases lay between the germline ends. Germline values: CDR1 MNHNS, CDR2 SASEGT. The CDR3 has 14 residues.

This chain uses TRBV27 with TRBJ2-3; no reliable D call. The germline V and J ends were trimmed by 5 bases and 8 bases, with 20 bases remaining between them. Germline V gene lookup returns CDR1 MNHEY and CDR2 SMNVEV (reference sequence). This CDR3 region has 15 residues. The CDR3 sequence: CASSPLGPDLGTQYF. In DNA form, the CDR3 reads TGTGCCAGCAGTCCCCTAGGACCCGACCTGGGTACGCAGTATTTT.

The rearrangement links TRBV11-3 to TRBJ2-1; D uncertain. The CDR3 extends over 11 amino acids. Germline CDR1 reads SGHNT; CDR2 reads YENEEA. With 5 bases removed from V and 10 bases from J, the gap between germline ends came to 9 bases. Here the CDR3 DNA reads TGTGCCAGCAGCCTCAACAGAGAGCAGTTCTTC. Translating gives CASSLNREQFF.

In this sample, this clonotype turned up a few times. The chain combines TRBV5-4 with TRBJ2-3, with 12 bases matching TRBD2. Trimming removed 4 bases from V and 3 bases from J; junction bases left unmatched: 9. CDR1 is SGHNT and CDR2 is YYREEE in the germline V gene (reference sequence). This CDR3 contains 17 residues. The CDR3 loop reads CASSGSSGGDRTDTQYF. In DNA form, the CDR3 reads TGTGCCAGCAGCGGCTCTAGCGGGGGGGATCGTACAGATACGCAGTATTTT.

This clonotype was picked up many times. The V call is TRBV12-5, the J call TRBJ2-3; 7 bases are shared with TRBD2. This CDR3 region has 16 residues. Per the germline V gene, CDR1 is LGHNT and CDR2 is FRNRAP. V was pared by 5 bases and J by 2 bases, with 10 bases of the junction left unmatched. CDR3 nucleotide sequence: TGTGCTAGTGGTGACCATGGCGGGAGTACCACAGATACGCAGTATTTT. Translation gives CASGDHGGSTTDTQYF.

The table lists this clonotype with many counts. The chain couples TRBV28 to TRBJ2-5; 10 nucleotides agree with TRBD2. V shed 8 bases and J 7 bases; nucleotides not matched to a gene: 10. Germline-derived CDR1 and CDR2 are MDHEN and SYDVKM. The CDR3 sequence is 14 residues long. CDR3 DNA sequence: TGTGCCAGCCAGGGAAGCGGGGGGGTGGGGACCCAGTACTTC. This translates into CASQGSGGVGTQYF.

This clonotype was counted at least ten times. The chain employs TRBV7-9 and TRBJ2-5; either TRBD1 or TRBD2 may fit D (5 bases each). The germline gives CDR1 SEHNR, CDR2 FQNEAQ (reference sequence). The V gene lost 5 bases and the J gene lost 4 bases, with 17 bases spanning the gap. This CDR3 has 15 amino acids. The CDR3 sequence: CASSAPLGTTETQYF. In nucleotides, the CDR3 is TGTGCCAGCAGCGCCCCTCTCGGGACCACAGAGACCCAGTACTTC.

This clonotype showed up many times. The CDR3 is CASSLGGHQLNGYTF. Here the CDR3 DNA reads TGTGCCAGCAGTTTAGGGGGACACCAATTAAATGGCTACACCTTC. The chain is built from TRBV28 and TRBJ1-2, with TRBD1 as a possible D gene (6 bases). The CDR3 runs to 15 residues. V was trimmed by 2 bases and J by 6 bases, leaving 16 bases between them. CDR1 is MDHEN and CDR2 is SYDVKM in the germline V gene.

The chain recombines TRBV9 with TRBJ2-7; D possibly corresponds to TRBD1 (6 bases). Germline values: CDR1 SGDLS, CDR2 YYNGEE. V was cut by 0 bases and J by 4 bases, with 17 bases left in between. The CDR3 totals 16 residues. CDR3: CASSVESRTDLYEQYF. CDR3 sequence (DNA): TGTGCCAGCAGCGTAGAATCCCGGACAGACCTATACGAGCAGTACTTC.

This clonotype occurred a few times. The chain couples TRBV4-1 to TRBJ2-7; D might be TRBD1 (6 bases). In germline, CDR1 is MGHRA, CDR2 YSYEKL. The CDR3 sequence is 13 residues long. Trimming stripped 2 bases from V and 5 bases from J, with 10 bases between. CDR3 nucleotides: TGCGCCAGCAGCCAAAACAGGGCCCACGAGCAGTACTTC. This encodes CASSQNRAHEQYF.

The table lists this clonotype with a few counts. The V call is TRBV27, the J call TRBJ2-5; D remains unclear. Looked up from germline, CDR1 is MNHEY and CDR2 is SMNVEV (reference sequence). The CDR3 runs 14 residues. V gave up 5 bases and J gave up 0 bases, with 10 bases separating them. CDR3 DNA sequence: TGTGCCAGCAGTCACCAAGGCTACCAAGAGACCCAGTACTTC. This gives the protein CASSHQGYQETQYF.